Listed below are T cell receptor beta chains from one sample, sequenced in a study of blood T cells in healthy people across ages. Using its own MiXCR run on the 5' RACE reads, TCRdb lists one record per CDR3 protein. The sample consists of fewer than 800,000 distinct CDR3 sequences, 49% of them appearing once. The specimen was blood. The receptors were sampled from a woman aged 55 to 70 in good health. Both conserved end residues are trimmed from each CDR3.

CDR3aa	v_gene	j_gene
ASSFSGYNGETQY	TRBV5-1	TRBJ2-5
ASSLTGTTSAETQY	TRBV7-2	TRBJ2-5
SAAAALPGGRNEQF	TRBV20-1	TRBJ2-1
ASRTGTASYNEQF	TRBV5-1	TRBJ2-1
ASSLALAGQY	TRBV12-3/TRBV12-4	TRBJ2-5
ASSQRGLAGGETQF	TRBV4-3	TRBJ2-1
ASSPLSTEAF	TRBV9	TRBJ1-1
ASSYGAPAYNEQF	TRBV6-2/TRBV6-3	TRBJ2-1
ASSRDRGNQPQH	TRBV6-2/TRBV6-3	TRBJ1-5
SARAGTGASYEQY	TRBV20-1	TRBJ2-7
ASSFQGSYEQY	TRBV5-1	TRBJ2-7
ASSPWTDTQY	TRBV7-9	TRBJ2-3
ASSVSKELAGSSYEQY	TRBV2	TRBJ2-7
ASSLRDNALPEQY	TRBV5-5	TRBJ2-7
ASSLTPETQY	TRBV3-1	-
SVKGLAGPQETQY	TRBV29-1	TRBJ2-5
ATAGRPKEVTDTQY	TRBV6-1	TRBJ2-3
ASSRDSVYEQY	TRBV18	TRBJ2-7
ASSLGSGGNSYNEQY	TRBV5-4	-
ASRDGITDTQY	TRBV5-1	TRBJ2-3
ASRDGGAYEQY	TRBV6-1	TRBJ2-7
SAGYSSYNEQF	TRBV20-1	TRBJ2-1
ASSLAPRGSYGYT	TRBV7-2	TRBJ1-2
SVPAGGNMNTEAF	TRBV20-1	TRBJ1-1
ASSQDPSGRAYEQY	TRBV4-1	-
ASSFQGARNQPQH	TRBV5-6	TRBJ1-5
ASSRTSREQY	TRBV6-6	-
ASSFLGGTDTQY	TRBV7-2	TRBJ2-3
ASNLGRKGADTQY	TRBV28	TRBJ2-3
ASSLRQYNEQF	TRBV12-3/TRBV12-4	TRBJ2-1
ASNSGASSYEQY	TRBV28	TRBJ2-7
SAPNADTQY	TRBV29-1	TRBJ2-3
ASSQEARAGQF	TRBV4-1	-
ASSSPTSGRNEQY	TRBV28	TRBJ2-7
ASRHGPGQGMTYEQY	TRBV6-2/TRBV6-3	-
SARDRVLAAYEQY	TRBV20-1	TRBJ2-7
ASSDTTEQETQY	TRBV28	TRBJ2-5
SAGREGTYEQY	TRBV20-1	TRBJ2-7
ASSSSRGGFRRDGYT	TRBV7-8	TRBJ1-2
ASSLIAPTEAF	TRBV7-2	TRBJ1-1
ASSPIAGGGENIQY	TRBV5-1	TRBJ2-4
ASSLRTSGLYNEQY	TRBV12-1	TRBJ2-7
SAVGGETQY	TRBV20-1	TRBJ2-5
SARDFTSRIDETQY	TRBV20-1	TRBJ2-5
SARVTSVYQTEQF	TRBV20-1	TRBJ2-1
ASSEAPGSSYEQY	TRBV9	TRBJ2-7